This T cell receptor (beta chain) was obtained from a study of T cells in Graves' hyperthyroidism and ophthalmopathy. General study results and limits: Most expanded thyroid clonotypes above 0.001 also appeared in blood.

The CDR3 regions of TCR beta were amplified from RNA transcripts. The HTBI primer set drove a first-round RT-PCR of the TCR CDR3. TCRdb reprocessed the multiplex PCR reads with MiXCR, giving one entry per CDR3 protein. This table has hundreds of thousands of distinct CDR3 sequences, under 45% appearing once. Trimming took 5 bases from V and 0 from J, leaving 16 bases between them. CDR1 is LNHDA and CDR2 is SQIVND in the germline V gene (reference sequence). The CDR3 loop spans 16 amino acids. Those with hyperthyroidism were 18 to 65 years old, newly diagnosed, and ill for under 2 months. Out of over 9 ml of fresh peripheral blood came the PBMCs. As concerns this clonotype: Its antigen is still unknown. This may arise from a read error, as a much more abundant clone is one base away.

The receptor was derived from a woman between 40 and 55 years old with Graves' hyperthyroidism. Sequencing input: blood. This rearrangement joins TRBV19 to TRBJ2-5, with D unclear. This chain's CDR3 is CASSVRVTTYQETQYF. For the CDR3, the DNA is TGTGCCAGTAGTGTAAGGGTCACAACGTACCAAGAGACCCAGTACTTC.